The rows below give T cell receptor beta chains drawn from one sample of a study of blood T cell repertoires in COVID-19. Sequencing used immunoSEQ multiplex PCR; TCRdb keeps in-frame clones, though not all of them. This sample carries some 300,000 clones, roughly 87% of them seen once, and the ten largest clones take roughly 0.94%. The sequenced sample was PBMCs or T cells enriched from blood (not recorded which). The origin of the receptors is a woman aged 25 to 39 who had recovered from COVID-19. CDR3s include the opening cysteine and the closing phenylalanine or tryptophan. The D gene is left open where the match is weak. Size values are once, few and many counts, or a class for expanded clones, and some rows have none.

abundance	v_gene	j_gene	d_gene	len	CDR3nt	CDR3aa
NA	TRBV7-8	TRBJ1-6	NA	17	TGTGCCAGCAGCCCCGCCTCTGGTGGACACTATAATTCACCCCTCCACTTT	CASSPASGGHYNSPLHF
NA	TRBV5-8	TRBJ1-1	NA	14	TGTGCCAGCAGCTCGGGACTAGGGAACACTGAAGCTTTCTTT	CASSSGLGNTEAFF
NA	TRBV11-2	TRBJ2-7	TRBD2	16	TGTGCCAGCAGCGGTTTAGCGGGGGCGACCCACTACGAGCAGTACTTC	CASSGLAGATHYEQYF
NA	TRBV5-1	TRBJ1-1	TRBD1	15	TGCGCCAGCAGCTTGGGAGGAGGGGGCTACACTGAAGCTTTCTTT	CASSLGGGGYTEAFF
NA	TRBV6-5	TRBJ1-2	TRBD1	13	TGTGCCAGCGGCGGGACAGGGCCCTATGGCTACACCTTC	CASGGTGPYGYTF
NA	TRBV6-5	TRBJ1-3	NA	15	TGTGCCAGCAGCCCAACAGGCACCCCTGGAAACACCATATATTTT	CASSPTGTPGNTIYF
NA	TRBV28	TRBJ1-5	TRBD1	16	TGTGCCAGCAGTCCGCTAGGACAGGGGGGCAATCAGCCCCAGCATTTT	CASSPLGQGGNQPQHF
few	TRBV12-3/TRBV12-4	TRBJ2-7	NA	12	TGTGCCAGCAGGCAGGCTTCCTACGAGCAGTACTTC	CASRQASYEQYF
many	TRBV7-9	TRBJ1-1	NA	12	TGTGCCAGCGCAGGGGCGAACACTGAAGCTTTCTTT	CASAGANTEAFF
NA	TRBV18	TRBJ1-2	NA	15	TGTGCCAGCTCACCCCCAGGCCTTTCTAACTATGGCTACACCTTC	CASSPPGLSNYGYTF
NA	TRBV4-1	TRBJ1-3	NA	14	TGCGCCAGCAGCCTTACTACTATTGGAAACACCATATATTTT	CASSLTTIGNTIYF
once	TRBV6-6	TRBJ2-1	NA	18	TGTGCCAGCAGTCTCAACTTAGGGGGAGCGGGGCCCCACAATGAGCAGTTCTTC	CASSLNLGGAGPHNEQFF
NA	TRBV24-1	TRBJ1-5	NA	13	TGTGCCACCTCTCGGTCAAGCAATCAGCCCCAGCATTTT	CATSRSSNQPQHF
NA	TRBV10-2	TRBJ1-2	NA	13	TGCGCCAGCAGGCTTCGACAGGACGGGAGCTACACCTTC	CASRLRQDGSYTF
NA	TRBV3-1/TRBV3-2	TRBJ2-1	NA	15	TGTGCCAGCAGCCAAATACGAGGGCACGGGGGTGAGCAGTTCTTC	CASSQIRGHGGEQFF
NA	TRBV23-1	TRBJ2-3	TRBD1	17	TGCGCCAGCAGTCAAGATTGGGACAGGGCTAGCACAGATACGCAGTATTTT	CASSQDWDRASTDTQYF
NA	TRBV28	TRBJ2-2	NA	16	TGTGCCAGCAGTTCCACAGGGAGCTACAACACCGGGGAGCTGTTTTTT	CASSSTGSYNTGELFF
NA	TRBV27	TRBJ1-4	NA	15	TGTGCCAGCAGTTTCACTACGCGGTACGGAGAAAAACTGTTTTTT	CASSFTTRYGEKLFF
NA	TRBV13	TRBJ2-3	TRBD1	14	TGTGCCAGCAGCGTGACAGGGTTCACAGATACGCAGTATTTT	CASSVTGFTDTQYF
NA	TRBV5-1	TRBJ1-5	TRBD1	13	TGCGCCAGCAGCTTGACAGGGGACCAGCCCCAGCATTTT	CASSLTGDQPQHF
NA	TRBV30	TRBJ1-2	TRBD1	17	TGTGCCTGCCGCCCGGGACAGGGGGCGAGAGATCCGGGTGGCTACACCTTC	CACRPGQGARDPGGYTF
NA	TRBV2	TRBJ2-7	TRBD1	13	TGTGCCAGCAAAGGGACAGAACCCTACGAGCAGTACTTC	CASKGTEPYEQYF
few	TRBV19	TRBJ2-1	TRBD2	15	TGTGCCAGTAGTGAGCGGGACTTTTCATTCAATGAGCAGTTCTTC	CASSERDFSFNEQFF
NA	TRBV3-1/TRBV3-2	TRBJ1-2	TRBD1	11	TGTGCCAGCAAGGGGGCAGTCGGCTACACCTTC	CASKGAVGYTF
once	TRBV2	TRBJ2-7	TRBD1	14	TGTGCCAGCAGTCCCCGACAGGGGGGATTCGAGCAGTACTTC	CASSPRQGGFEQYF
NA	TRBV7-6	TRBJ1-1	NA	16	TGTGCCAGCAGCCCCTCGGTGGGGGGATCGAACACTGAAGCTTTCTTT	CASSPSVGGSNTEAFF